Here is one T cell receptor beta chain with its context. Its antigen is as yet unknown. The primer mix had 60 Vbeta and 13 Jbeta primers. Authors' data handling: Roughly 76 million unique TCR beta chains, around 11 million of them shared, were counted by a later analysis. Produced via immunoSEQ multiplex PCR; TCRdb's table is partial and in-frame only. V and J calls and clone size are given by that table; D and trimming were obtained from the DNA. Of roughly 240,000 clones listed, about three quarters are singletons. The CDR3 extends over 14 amino acids. The germline V and J ends were trimmed by 2 bases and 7 bases, with 12 bases remaining between them. CDR1 and CDR2 (germline): GTSNPN, SVGIG (reference sequence). The sample comes from a study of cytomegalovirus exposure and HLA in healthy donors. General study findings and limits: Segments of the TCR beta V type were, in most cases, productive about 90% or about 30% of the time in an earlier analysis.

The V call is TRBV30, the J call TRBJ1-6; D unclear. Material: PBMCs. This receptor was taken from a boy between 10 and 17 years old in good health and CMV-seronegative. The CDR3 sequence is CAWSPGSGNSPLHF. The CDR3, as DNA: TGTGCCTGGAGTCCCGGGTCGGGGAATTCACCCCTCCACTTT.